The source of this TCR beta chain is a study of cytomegalovirus exposure and HLA in healthy donors. This clone is a singleton in its sample. The antigen remains undetermined. The primer mix had 60 Vbeta and 13 Jbeta primers. The repertoire was sequenced with immunoSEQ multiplex PCR; TCRdb's copy has only in-frame clones and lacks some. This table holds under 250,000 clones, approximately 79% found once. CDR1 and CDR2 from the germline V gene are MNHEY and SMNVEV (reference sequence). V gave up 7 bases and J gave up 3 bases; unmatched junction bases: 16. This CDR3 has 17 amino acids. At the time of sampling, donors were nominally healthy, though unrecorded immune exposures were likely. Regarding the study as a whole: Later findings reportedly placed an Asian-associated ancestry cluster below the roughly 670-donor mean for N-insertions.

The specimen was PBMCs. V is TRBV27 and J is TRBJ2-7; 9 positions match TRBD2. The sequence came from a male donor in good health and CMV-seronegative. The CDR3 reads CASTPQAPSGIFYEQYF. The CDR3, as DNA: TGTGCCAGCACCCCCCAAGCCCCTAGCGGGATTTTCTACGAGCAGTACTTC.